This T cell receptor (beta chain) was obtained from a study of blood T cell repertoires in COVID-19. Original analysis: Amplifying reference gene primers gave estimates of nucleated cell counts. Repertoires were generated with immunoSEQ multiplex PCR, while TCRdb's copy carries only in-frame clones and drops some. Clonal size and the V and J genes are those of that table, whereas D and trimming came from the DNA. Among around 200,000 clones listed, approximately 87% were seen once. The receptor comes from a man aged 18-30 years with active or convalescent COVID-19. Sequencing input: peripheral blood.

CDR3 loop: CATAIGQGRAGELFF. CDR3 bases: TGTGCCACCGCGATCGGACAGGGGAGGGCCGGGGAGCTGTTTTTT. V usage is TRBV24-1 and J usage is TRBJ2-2, with 9 bases fitting TRBD1. CDR3 length: 15 amino acids. The V gene end was trimmed by 9 bases and the J gene end by 6 bases; junction bases not matched to a gene: 10. The germline CDR1 and CDR2 sequences are KGHDR and SFDVKD.